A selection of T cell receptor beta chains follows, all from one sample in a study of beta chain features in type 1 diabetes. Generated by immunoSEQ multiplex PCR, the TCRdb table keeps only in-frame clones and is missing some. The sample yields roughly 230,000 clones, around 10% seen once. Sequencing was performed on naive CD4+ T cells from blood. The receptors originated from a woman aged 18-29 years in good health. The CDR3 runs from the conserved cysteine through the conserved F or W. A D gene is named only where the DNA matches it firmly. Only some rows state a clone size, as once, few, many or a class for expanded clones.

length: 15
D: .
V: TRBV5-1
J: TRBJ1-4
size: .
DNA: TGCGCCAGCAGCTTGGTCGGCGGGGGTGAGGAAAAACTGTTTTTT
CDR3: CASSLVGGGEEKLFF

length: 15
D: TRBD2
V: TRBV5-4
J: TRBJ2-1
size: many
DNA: TGTGCCAGCAACTATGGACTAGCGGGCTACAATGAGCAGTTCTTC
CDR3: CASNYGLAGYNEQFF

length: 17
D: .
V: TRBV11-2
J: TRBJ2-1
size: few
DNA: TGTGCCAGCAGCCCTGGGCGGGGGCGATTGTCCCACAATGAGCAGTTCTTC
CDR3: CASSPGRGRLSHNEQFF

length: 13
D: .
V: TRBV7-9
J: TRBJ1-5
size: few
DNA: TGTGCCAGCAGCTTTGATGGCTATCAGCCCCAGCATTTT
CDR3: CASSFDGYQPQHF

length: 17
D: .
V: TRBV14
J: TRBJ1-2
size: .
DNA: TGTGCCAGCAGCCAAGATTTTGGGAGCGGGGCTAACTATGGCTACACCTTC
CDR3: CASSQDFGSGANYGYTF

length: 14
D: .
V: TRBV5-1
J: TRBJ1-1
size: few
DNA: TGCGCCAGCAGCTCCTCCGTCGTTAACACTGAAGCTTTCTTT
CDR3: CASSSSVVNTEAFF

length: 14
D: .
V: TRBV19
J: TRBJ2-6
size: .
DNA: TGTGCATCTACTGGGGGCCCCGGGGCCAACGTCCTGACTTTC
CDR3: CASTGGPGANVLTF

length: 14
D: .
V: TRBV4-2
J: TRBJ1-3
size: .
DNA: TGTGCCAGCAGCCCGTACAGGGACGGAAACACCATATATTTT
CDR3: CASSPYRDGNTIYF

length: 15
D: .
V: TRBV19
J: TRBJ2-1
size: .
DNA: TGTGCCAGTAGTACCAGTCCTAGCGCCGTACCGGAGCAGTTCTTC
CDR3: CASSTSPSAVPEQFF

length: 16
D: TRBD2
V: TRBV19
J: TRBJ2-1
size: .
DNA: TGTGCCAGTAGTGCCCTACTAGCGGGAGTGGGGAATGAGCAGTTCTTC
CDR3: CASSALLAGVGNEQFF

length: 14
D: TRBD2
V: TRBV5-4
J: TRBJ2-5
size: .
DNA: TGTGCCAGCAGCTCCCGACTAGCGGGAGAGACCCAGTACTTC
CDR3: CASSSRLAGETQYF

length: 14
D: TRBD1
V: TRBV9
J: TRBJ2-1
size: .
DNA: TGTGCCAGCAACTCGGCAGGGGGAATCAATGAGCAGTTCTTC
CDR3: CASNSAGGINEQFF

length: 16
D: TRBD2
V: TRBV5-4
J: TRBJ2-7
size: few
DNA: TGTGCCAGCAGCACGGGACTAGCGGGAGGGCCAGCCGAGCAGTACTTC
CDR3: CASSTGLAGGPAEQYF

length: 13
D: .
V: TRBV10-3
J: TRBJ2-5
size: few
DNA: TGTGCCATCGGAACACAGAGCCAAGAGACCCAGTACTTC
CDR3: CAIGTQSQETQYF

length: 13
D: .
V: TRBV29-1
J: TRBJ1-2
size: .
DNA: TGCAGCGTGCAAGGCGGGGGCGGGTATGGCTACACCTTC
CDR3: CSVQGGGGYGYTF

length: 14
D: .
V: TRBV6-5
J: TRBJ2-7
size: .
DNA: TGTGCCAGCAGTTTCACCGGGACAGCGGGCGAGCAGTACTTC
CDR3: CASSFTGTAGEQYF